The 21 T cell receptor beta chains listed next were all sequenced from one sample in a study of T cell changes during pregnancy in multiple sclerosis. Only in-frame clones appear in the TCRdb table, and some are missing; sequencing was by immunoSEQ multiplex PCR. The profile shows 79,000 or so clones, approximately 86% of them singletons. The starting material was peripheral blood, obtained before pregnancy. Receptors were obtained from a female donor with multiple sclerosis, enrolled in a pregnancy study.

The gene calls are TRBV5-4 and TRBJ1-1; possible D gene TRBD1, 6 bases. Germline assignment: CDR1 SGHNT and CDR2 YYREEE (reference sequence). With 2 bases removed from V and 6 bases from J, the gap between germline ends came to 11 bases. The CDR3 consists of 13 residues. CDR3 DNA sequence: TGTGCCAGCAGCTTTTTTGGGGGCGCTGAAGCTTTCTTT. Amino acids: CASSFFGGAEAFF.

Here the CDR3 reads CASSEEGTGGYTQYF. CDR3 DNA: TGTGCCAGCAGTGAAGAGGGGACAGGGGGATATACGCAGTATTTT. This chain joins TRBV6-4 and TRBJ2-3; TRBD1 matches at 11 bases. The CDR3 is 15 residues long. The ends lost 3 bases at V and 7 bases at J; junction bases unmatched: 6. The germline V gene has CDR1 MRHNA and CDR2 SNTAGT.

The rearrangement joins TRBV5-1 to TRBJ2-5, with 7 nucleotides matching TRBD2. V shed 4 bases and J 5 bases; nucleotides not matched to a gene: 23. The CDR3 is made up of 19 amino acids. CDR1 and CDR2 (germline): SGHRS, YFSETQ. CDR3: CASSPKLVASGLGGETQYF. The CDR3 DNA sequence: TGCGCCAGCAGCCCCAAATTGGTGGCTAGCGGCCTCGGAGGGGAGACCCAGTACTTC.

CDR3 sequence (DNA): TGTGCCAGCAGCCCGTCGGAGGGCATGAACACTGAAGCTTTCTTT. This encodes CASSPSEGMNTEAFF. The J gene is TRBJ1-1, the V gene TRBV7-9, with D uncertain. There are 15 residues in the CDR3. Trimming cost V 5 bases and J 0 bases, with 13 bases left between them. Germline V CDR1 and CDR2: SEHNR, FQNEAQ (reference sequence).

CDR3 DNA sequence: TGTGCCATCAGTGCAACCAGCGGGGCCCCCTCCTACGAGCAGTACTTC. The encoded protein is CAISATSGAPSYEQYF. The chain couples TRBV10-3 to TRBJ2-7; 7 nucleotides match TRBD2. V dropped 4 bases and J dropped 0; count of bases not matched to a gene: 9. This CDR3 region has 16 residues. Germline assignment: CDR1 ENHRY and CDR2 SYGVKD.

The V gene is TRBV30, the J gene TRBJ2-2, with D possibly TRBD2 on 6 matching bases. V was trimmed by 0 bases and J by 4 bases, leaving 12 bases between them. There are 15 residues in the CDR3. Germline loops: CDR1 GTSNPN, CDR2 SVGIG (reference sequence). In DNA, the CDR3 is TGTGCCTGGAGTGTGTCGGGAGTAGGCACCGGGGAGCTGTTTTTT. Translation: CAWSVSGVGTGELFF.

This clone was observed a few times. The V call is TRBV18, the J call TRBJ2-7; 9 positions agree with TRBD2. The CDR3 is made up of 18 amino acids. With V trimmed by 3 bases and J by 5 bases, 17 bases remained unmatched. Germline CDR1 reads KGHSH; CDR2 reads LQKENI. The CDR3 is CASSPSSGGSLGTHEQYF. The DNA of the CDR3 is TGTGCCAGCTCACCGAGTAGCGGGGGCTCCCTCGGTACTCACGAGCAGTACTTC.

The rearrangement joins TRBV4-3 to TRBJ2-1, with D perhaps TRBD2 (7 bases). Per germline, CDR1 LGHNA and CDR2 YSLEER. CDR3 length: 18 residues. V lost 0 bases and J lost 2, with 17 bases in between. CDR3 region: CASSQEPGGGATYNEQFF. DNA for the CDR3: TGCGCCAGCAGCCAAGAACCCGGAGGGGGGGCCACCTACAATGAGCAGTTCTTC.

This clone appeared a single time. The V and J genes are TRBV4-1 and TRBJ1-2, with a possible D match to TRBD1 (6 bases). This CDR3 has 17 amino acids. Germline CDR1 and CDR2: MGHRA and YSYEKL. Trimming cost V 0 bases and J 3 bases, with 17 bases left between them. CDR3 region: CASSQEGTSVGDYGYTF. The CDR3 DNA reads TGCGCCAGCAGCCAAGAGGGGACAAGTGTAGGGGACTATGGCTACACCTTC.

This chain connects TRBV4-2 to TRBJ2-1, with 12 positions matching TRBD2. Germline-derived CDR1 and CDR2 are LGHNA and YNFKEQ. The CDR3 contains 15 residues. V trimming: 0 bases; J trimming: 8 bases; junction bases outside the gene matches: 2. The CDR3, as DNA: TGTGCCAGCAGCCAAGACCTAGCGGGGGGGGATGAGCAGTTCTTC. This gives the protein CASSQDLAGGDEQFF.

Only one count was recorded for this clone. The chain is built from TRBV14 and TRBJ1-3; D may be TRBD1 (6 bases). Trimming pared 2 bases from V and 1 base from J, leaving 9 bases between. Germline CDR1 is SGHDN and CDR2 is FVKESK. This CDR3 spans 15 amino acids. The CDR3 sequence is CASSQQGLSGNTIYF. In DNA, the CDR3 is TGTGCCAGCAGCCAACAGGGGTTATCTGGAAACACCATATATTTT.

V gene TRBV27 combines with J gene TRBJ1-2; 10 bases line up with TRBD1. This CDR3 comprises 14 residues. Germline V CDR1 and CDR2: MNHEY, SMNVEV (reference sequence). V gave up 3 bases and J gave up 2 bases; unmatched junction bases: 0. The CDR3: CASSLDRGNYGYTF. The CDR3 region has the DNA TGTGCCAGCAGTTTGGACAGGGGGAACTATGGCTACACCTTC.

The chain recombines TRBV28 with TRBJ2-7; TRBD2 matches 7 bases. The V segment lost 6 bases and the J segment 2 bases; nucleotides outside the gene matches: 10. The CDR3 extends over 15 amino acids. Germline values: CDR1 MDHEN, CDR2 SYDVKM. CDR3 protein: CASRGGTSVAYEQYF. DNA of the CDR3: TGTGCCAGCAGGGGAGGCACTAGCGTCGCCTACGAGCAGTACTTC. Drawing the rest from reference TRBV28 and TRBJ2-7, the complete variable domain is DVKVTQSSRYLVKRTGEKVFLECVQDMDHENMFWYRQDPGLGLRLIYFSYDVKMKEKGDIPEGYSVSREKKERFSLILESASTNQTSMYLCASRGGTSVAYEQYFGPGTRLTVT.

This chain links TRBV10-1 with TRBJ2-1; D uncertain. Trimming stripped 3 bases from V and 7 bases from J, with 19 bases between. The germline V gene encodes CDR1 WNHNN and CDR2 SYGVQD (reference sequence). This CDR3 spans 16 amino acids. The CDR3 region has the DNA TGCGCCAGCAGTGAAAACTGGCAGGATCTTTCGAATGAGCAGTTCTTC. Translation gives CASSENWQDLSNEQFF.

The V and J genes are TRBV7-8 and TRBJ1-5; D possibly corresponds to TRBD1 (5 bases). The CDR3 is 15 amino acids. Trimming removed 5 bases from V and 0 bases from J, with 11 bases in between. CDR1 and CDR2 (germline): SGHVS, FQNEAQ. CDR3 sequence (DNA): TGTGCCAGCAGCCCAACAGGAGATAGCAATCAGCCCCAGCATTTT. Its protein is CASSPTGDSNQPQHF.

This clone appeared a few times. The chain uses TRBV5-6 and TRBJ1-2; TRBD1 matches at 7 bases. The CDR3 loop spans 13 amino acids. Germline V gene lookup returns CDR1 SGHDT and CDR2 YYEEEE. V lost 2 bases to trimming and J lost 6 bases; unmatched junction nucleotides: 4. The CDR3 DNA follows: TGTGCCAGCAGCTTAGGGACAGCTGATGGCTACACCTTC. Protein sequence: CASSLGTADGYTF.

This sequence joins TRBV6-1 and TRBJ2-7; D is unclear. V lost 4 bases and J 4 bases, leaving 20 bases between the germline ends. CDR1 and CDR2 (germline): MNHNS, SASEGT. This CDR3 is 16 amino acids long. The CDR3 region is CASSGPLLEETYEQYF. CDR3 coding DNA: TGTGCCAGCAGTGGACCCCTTTTAGAGGAAACTTACGAGCAGTACTTC.

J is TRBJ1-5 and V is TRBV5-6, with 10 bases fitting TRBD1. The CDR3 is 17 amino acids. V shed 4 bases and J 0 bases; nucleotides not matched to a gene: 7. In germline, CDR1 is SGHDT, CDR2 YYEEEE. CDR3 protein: CASSTGTGEYSNQPQHF. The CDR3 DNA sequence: TGTGCCAGCAGCACCGGGACAGGGGAATATAGCAATCAGCCCCAGCATTTT. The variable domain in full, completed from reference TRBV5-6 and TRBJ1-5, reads DAGVTQSPTHLIKTRGQQVTLRCSPKSGHDTVSWYQQALGQGPQFIFQYYEEEERQRGNFPDRFSGHQFPNYSSELNVNALLLGDSALYLCASSTGTGEYSNQPQHFGDGTRLSIL.

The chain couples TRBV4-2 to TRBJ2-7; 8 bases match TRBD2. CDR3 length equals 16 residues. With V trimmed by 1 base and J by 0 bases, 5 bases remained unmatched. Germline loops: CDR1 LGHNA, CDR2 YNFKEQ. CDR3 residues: CASSQAPGGPSYEQYF. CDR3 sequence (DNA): TGTGCCAGCAGCCAAGCTCCGGGAGGGCCCTCCTACGAGCAGTACTTC.

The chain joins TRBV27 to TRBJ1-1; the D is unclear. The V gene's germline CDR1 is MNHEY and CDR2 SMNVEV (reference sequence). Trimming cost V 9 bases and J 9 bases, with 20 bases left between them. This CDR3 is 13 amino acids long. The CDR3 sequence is CASSYRPGGKAFF. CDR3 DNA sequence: TGTGCCAGTAGCTACCGACCGGGAGGTAAAGCTTTCTTT.

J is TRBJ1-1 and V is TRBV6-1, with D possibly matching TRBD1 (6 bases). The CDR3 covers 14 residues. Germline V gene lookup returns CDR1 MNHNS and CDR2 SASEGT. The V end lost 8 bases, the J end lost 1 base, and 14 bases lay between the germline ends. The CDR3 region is CASESSDRNTEAFF. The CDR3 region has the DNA TGTGCCAGCGAAAGCTCGGACAGGAACACTGAAGCTTTCTTT.